The present TCR beta chain was sequenced within a study of PD-L1 blockade in urothelial cancer. Across the study: Male sex and bladder-origin urothelial cancer characterized about 90% of the 29 patients.

Time point described: peripheral blood 6 weeks after treatment start. The CDR3 is 13 residues long. Germline V gives CDR1 SNHLY, CDR2 FYNNEI. V was clipped by 10 bases and J by 3 bases; unmatched bases: 6. Spiking of synthetic TCR analog templates was performed in each PCR. Measured with immunoSEQ multiplex PCR; TCRdb has only the in-frame clones, and not every one. The sample comprises about 48,000 clones, more than 80% of which are singletons, and approximately 8.8% rests with the top ten. Here the sequenced sample was PBMCs, taken around atezolizumab (anti-PD-L1) treatment. The sequence was collected from a man aged 65 to 85 with urothelial cancer. The chain recombines TRBV2 with TRBJ2-3; 8 bases align to TRBD2. The CDR3 DNA reads TGTGCCACCGAGCGGGGGCGGACAGATACGCAGTATTTT. Translating it yields CATERGRTDTQYF.